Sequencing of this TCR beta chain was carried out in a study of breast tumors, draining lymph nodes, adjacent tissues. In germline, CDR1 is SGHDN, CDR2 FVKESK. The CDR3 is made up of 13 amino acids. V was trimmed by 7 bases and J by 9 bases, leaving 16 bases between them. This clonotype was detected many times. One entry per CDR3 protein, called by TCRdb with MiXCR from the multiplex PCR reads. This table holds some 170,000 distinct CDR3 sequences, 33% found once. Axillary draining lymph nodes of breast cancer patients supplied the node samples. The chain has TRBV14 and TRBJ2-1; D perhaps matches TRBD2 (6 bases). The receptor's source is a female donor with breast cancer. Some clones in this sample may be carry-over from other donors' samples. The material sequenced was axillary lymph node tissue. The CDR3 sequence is CASTHQGLGEQFF. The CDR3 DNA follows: TGTGCCAGCACCCATCAGGGACTCGGTGAGCAGTTCTTC. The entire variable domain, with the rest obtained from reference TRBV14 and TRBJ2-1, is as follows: EAGVTQFPSHSVIEKGQTVTLRCDPISGHDNLYWYRRVMGKEIKFLLHFVKESKQDESGMPNNRFLAERTGGTYSTLKVQPAELEDSGVYFCASTHQGLGEQFFGPGTRLTVL.